This T cell receptor (beta chain) is drawn from a study of blood T cell repertoires in COVID-19. Study at large: COVID-19 samples, acute and convalescent, were from the United States, Italy and Spain. In each case, the material was cDNA or gDNA derived from T cells, B-cell-depleted T cells, or PBMCs.

This CDR3 has 17 amino acids. Germline V lookup: CDR1 SGDLS, CDR2 YYNGEE. V gave up 4 bases and J gave up 3 bases; unmatched junction bases: 10. Original processing notes: Researchers report that nucleated cell counts were estimated from reference gene primer amplification. Assay used: immunoSEQ multiplex PCR; TCRdb lists only in-frame clones, some missing. V, J and clone size derive from that table, while D and trimming were established from the DNA sequence. Of some 130,000 clones in the sample, over 80% were seen once. The chain employs TRBV9 and TRBJ2-3; 11 bases fit TRBD2. Material: peripheral blood. The TCR was taken from a man aged 65 to 85 with acute or convalescent COVID-19. The CDR3 bases are TGTGCCAGCAGCCCGCGTAGTAGCGGGGGGGCTACAGATACGCAGTATTTT. This gives the protein CASSPRSSGGATDTQYF.